These 27 T cell receptor beta chains originate from one sample sequenced in a study of OX40 agonist ivuxolimab in advanced cancers. TCRdb's table, derived via immunoSEQ multiplex PCR, lists solely in-frame clones and lacks some. The sample has 55,000 to 70,000 clones, around 84% seen once. The sequenced sample was CD4+ or CD8+ T cells sorted from blood, obtained in a trial of the OX40 agonist ivuxolimab. The receptors stem from an adult with an advanced solid tumor such as melanoma, head and neck, liver or kidney cancer.

This chain's CDR3 is CASSLGGNYGYTF. CDR3 DNA: TGTGCCAGCAGCTTAGGGGGGAACTATGGCTACACCTTC. The chain has TRBV11-2 and TRBJ1-2, with a possible D match to TRBD1 (5 bases). CDR1 and CDR2 from the germline V gene are SGHAT and FQNNGV. The CDR3 loop spans 13 amino acids. With 1 base removed from V and 2 bases from J, the gap between germline ends came to 5 bases.

This chain connects TRBV11-1 to TRBJ2-3; no definite D call. Germline CDR1 and CDR2: SGHAT and FQDESV (reference sequence). Deletions cut 1 base from V and 4 bases from J, with 9 bases between. The CDR3 loop spans 14 amino acids. CDR3 bases: TGTGCCAGCAGCTTAGTGGGTGGGGCAGATACGCAGTATTTT. This translates into CASSLVGGADTQYF.

The rearrangement uses TRBV6-6 and TRBJ1-2, with TRBD1 matching 7 bases. The CDR3 has 15 residues. The germline V gene has CDR1 MNHNY and CDR2 SVGAGI (reference sequence). The V segment lost 4 bases and the J segment 2 bases; nucleotides outside the gene matches: 7. CDR3 DNA: TGTGCCAGCAGTTCTTTGACAGGGACCAACTATGGCTACACCTTC. Protein product: CASSSLTGTNYGYTF.

The chain joins TRBV7-2 to TRBJ2-1, with D perhaps matching TRBD1 (6 bases). In germline, CDR1 is SGHTA, CDR2 FQGNSA. CDR3 length equals 14 residues. Trimming removed 3 bases from V and 5 bases from J, with 11 bases in between. CDR3 loop: CASSLGQGNNEQFF. The CDR3 DNA reads as TGTGCCAGCAGCTTGGGGCAGGGGAACAATGAGCAGTTCTTC. Full variable domain (rest looked up from reference TRBV7-2 and TRBJ2-1): GAGVSQSPSNKVTEKGKDVELRCDPISGHTALYWYRQSLGQGLEFLIYFQGNSAPDKSGLPSDRFSAERTGGSVSTLTIQRTQQEDSAVYLCASSLGQGNNEQFFGPGTRLTVL.

The chain's CDR3 is CASSPRTGGADTQYF. Written as DNA, the CDR3 is TGTGCCAGTAGTCCCAGGACAGGGGGCGCAGATACGCAGTATTTT. The chain employs TRBV19 and TRBJ2-3; 11 nucleotides match TRBD1. V gave up 5 bases and J gave up 4 bases; unmatched junction bases: 5. The CDR3 consists of 15 residues. Per the germline V gene, CDR1 is LNHDA and CDR2 is SQIVND (reference sequence).

V gene TRBV5-1 combines with J gene TRBJ2-6, with TRBD1 identical over 8 bases. This CDR3 has 18 residues. Germline V gene lookup returns CDR1 SGHRS and CDR2 YFSETQ. After removal of 0 bases from V and 0 bases from J, the junction contained 5 bases not matched to a gene. This CDR3 reads CASSLGGTGVSGANVLTF. The CDR3 DNA reads as TGCGCCAGCAGCTTGGGCGGGACAGGAGTCTCTGGGGCCAACGTCCTGACTTTC.

J is TRBJ1-4 and V is TRBV19; TRBD1 is a possible D gene (5 bases). The germline V gene encodes CDR1 LNHDA and CDR2 SQIVND (reference sequence). The CDR3 spans 15 residues. Trimming took off 6 bases at V and 0 bases at J, with 11 bases between the two ends. The CDR3 spells CASRRDGATNEKLFF. The CDR3 bases are TGTGCCAGTAGAAGGGACGGAGCAACTAATGAAAAACTGTTTTTT.

This rearrangement joins TRBV6-1 to TRBJ2-7; D is perhaps TRBD2 (6 bases). V was clipped by 2 bases and J by 3 bases, with 17 bases between them. CDR1 MNHNS and CDR2 SASEGT come from the germline V gene. The CDR3 is 16 residues long. CDR3: CASSERGTRDGYEQYF. DNA for the CDR3: TGTGCCAGCAGTGAACGGGGGACCCGGGACGGCTACGAGCAGTACTTC.

The V and J genes are TRBV9 and TRBJ1-2; D is perhaps TRBD1 (6 bases). This CDR3 spans 14 amino acids. CDR1 is SGDLS, CDR2 YYNGEE, per germline. Deletions cut 0 bases from V and 4 bases from J, with 10 bases between. The CDR3 sequence: CASSVGTGTYGYTF. CDR3 DNA: TGTGCCAGCAGCGTAGGTACAGGGACCTATGGCTACACCTTC.

The chain uses TRBV23-1 and TRBJ2-2; D not resolved. TRBV23-1 qualifies as an ORF whose function is uncertain. Trimming left V 7 bases short and J 1 base short, with 13 bases between. CDR3 size: 15 residues. The CDR3 coding sequence is TGCGCCAGCACCCTATCAGCAGGGAACACCGGGGAGCTGTTTTTT. Translating gives CASTLSAGNTGELFF.

This chain joins TRBV30 and TRBJ2-7, with 7 bases lining up with TRBD1. J was trimmed by 5 bases and V by 1 base; bases with no gene match: 5. Looked up from germline, CDR1 is GTSNPN and CDR2 is SVGIG (reference sequence). The CDR3 is made up of 13 amino acids. Here the CDR3 reads CAWSATGLDEQYF. CDR3 in DNA: TGTGCCTGGAGTGCGACAGGGTTGGACGAGCAGTACTTC.

V is TRBV7-8 and J is TRBJ1-4; tentatively, D is TRBD1 (5 bases). V gave up 5 bases and J gave up 0 bases, with 19 bases separating them. Germline assignment: CDR1 SGHVS and CDR2 FQNEAQ. This CDR3 has 18 amino acids. Here the CDR3 DNA reads TGTGCCAGCAGCCCCGCTTTTGGGGACTTCGCAACTAATGAAAAACTGTTTTTT. Translating gives CASSPAFGDFATNEKLFF.

This clone was detected a few times. CDR3 residues: CASSKRSSGALLGTQYF. The CDR3 nucleotides are TGTGCCAGCAGTAAAAGGTCTAGCGGAGCCCTATTGGGGACCCAGTACTTC. The chain carries TRBV2 and TRBJ2-5; TRBD2 aligns across 7 bases. Per the germline V gene, CDR1 is SNHLY and CDR2 is FYNNEI. The trim removed 5 bases at V and 7 bases at J, leaving 19 bases unmatched. The CDR3 is 17 residues long.

V usage is TRBV11-2 and J usage is TRBJ1-1; D not certain. Germline V gives CDR1 SGHAT, CDR2 FQNNGV. The CDR3 extends over 11 amino acids. V was cut by 3 bases and J by 7 bases, with 6 bases left in between. The chain's CDR3 is CASSLWGEAFF. CDR3 DNA sequence: TGTGCCAGCAGCTTGTGGGGTGAAGCTTTCTTT.

This clone showed up just once. The chain links TRBV4-1 to TRBJ1-1; no clear D gene. In germline, CDR1 is MGHRA, CDR2 YSYEKL. The CDR3 extends over 13 amino acids. V shed 3 bases and J shed 0 bases, with 5 bases lying between them. CDR3 DNA sequence: TGCGCCAGCAGCCAGGTCTTGAACACTGAAGCTTTCTTT. Encoded protein: CASSQVLNTEAFF.

The chain is built from TRBV2 and TRBJ1-5, with D possibly being TRBD1 (5 bases). Deletions cut 2 bases from V and 7 bases from J, with 15 bases between. The CDR3 is made up of 15 amino acids. The germline gives CDR1 SNHLY, CDR2 FYNNEI. CDR3: CASSEIEGRGQPQHF. CDR3 nucleotides: TGTGCCAGCAGTGAAATAGAGGGTAGGGGACAGCCCCAGCATTTT.

The chain links TRBV19 to TRBJ1-1, with 9 bases lining up with TRBD1. Per germline, CDR1 LNHDA and CDR2 SQIVND (reference sequence). The CDR3 sequence is 16 residues long. The ends lost 5 bases at V and 1 base at J; junction bases unmatched: 8. The CDR3 bases are TGTGCCAGTAGTTTTTCCAGGGGACAGGGGAACACTGAAGCTTTCTTT. This codes for CASSFSRGQGNTEAFF.

This clone occurred once. The rearrangement uses TRBV6-5 and TRBJ1-1; TRBD1 is a possible D gene (6 bases). Germline values: CDR1 MNHEY, CDR2 SVGAGI. Trimming pared 6 bases from V and 0 bases from J, leaving 14 bases between. The CDR3 runs to 15 residues. CDR3 residues: CASSSRTDLNTEAFF. CDR3 bases: TGTGCCAGCAGCTCCAGGACAGACTTGAACACTGAAGCTTTCTTT.

This chain links TRBV5-1 with TRBJ2-4, with 7 bases that match TRBD2. With V trimmed by 1 base and J by 0 bases, 7 bases remained unmatched. The length of the CDR3 is 17 residues. Per the germline V gene, CDR1 is SGHRS and CDR2 is YFSETQ. The chain's CDR3 is CASSLSSGTPAKNIQYF. The CDR3 region has the DNA TGCGCCAGCAGCTTGTCTAGCGGAACCCCAGCCAAAAACATTCAGTACTTC.

This chain connects TRBV11-3 to TRBJ2-3, with D unresolved. CDR1 SGHNT and CDR2 YENEEA come from the germline V gene. V gave up 0 bases and J gave up 2 bases, with 15 bases separating them. This CDR3 contains 17 residues. CDR3 sequence reads: CASSLDWWGNATDTQYF. CDR3 bases: TGTGCCAGCAGCTTAGATTGGTGGGGAAATGCCACAGATACGCAGTATTTT. Full variable domain (outside the CDR3, taken from reference TRBV11-3 and TRBJ2-3): EAGVVQSPRYKIIEKKQPVAFWCNPISGHNTLYWYLQNLGQGPELLIRYENEEAVDDSQLPKDRFSAERLKGVDSTLKIQPAELGDSAVYLCASSLDWWGNATDTQYFGPGTRLTVL.

This clone turned up a few times. The V call is TRBV7-9, the J call TRBJ2-2, with D perhaps being TRBD1 or TRBD2 (5 bases each). In germline, CDR1 is SEHNR, CDR2 FQNEAQ (reference sequence). V was shortened by 7 bases and J by 4 bases, with 13 bases between the two germline ends. The length of the CDR3 is 14 residues. The CDR3 coding sequence is TGTGCCAGCAAATCTGGGGGTTTCACCGGGGAGCTGTTTTTT. Amino acid sequence: CASKSGGFTGELFF.

V and J are TRBV7-9 and TRBJ2-5; 9 bases fit TRBD1. The CDR3 consists of 14 residues. J was trimmed by 4 bases and V by 4 bases; bases with no gene match: 4. The germline V gene has CDR1 SEHNR and CDR2 FQNEAQ (reference sequence). CDR3 nucleotides: TGTGCCAGCAGCTCGCACAGGGGGCGAGAGACCCAGTACTTC. Amino acids: CASSSHRGRETQYF.

The chain carries TRBV2 and TRBJ2-5, with D maybe TRBD1 (7 bases). CDR1 is SNHLY, CDR2 FYNNEI, per germline. V lost 10 bases and J 4 bases, leaving 13 bases between the germline ends. This CDR3 comprises 12 residues. The CDR3 protein is CATNRGLETQYF. The CDR3 nucleotides read TGTGCCACCAACAGGGGACTAGAGACCCAGTACTTC.

The chain couples TRBV6-5 to TRBJ2-7; possibly TRBD2 for D (7 bases). The CDR3 loop spans 14 amino acids. V was pared by 5 bases and J by 2 bases, with 13 bases between. The V gene's germline CDR1 is MNHEY and CDR2 SVGAGI. The CDR3 sequence is CASSGRDTPYEQYF. Written as DNA, the CDR3 is TGTGCCAGCAGTGGGAGGGACACCCCCTACGAGCAGTACTTC.

The chain couples TRBV5-6 to TRBJ2-1, with 9 bases lining up with TRBD2. V dropped 2 bases and J dropped 2; count of bases not matched to a gene: 5. Germline loops: CDR1 SGHDT, CDR2 YYEEEE. The length of the CDR3 is 16 residues. CDR3 in amino acids: CASSFSTSGAYNEQFF. The CDR3 DNA follows: TGTGCCAGCAGCTTTTCGACTAGCGGAGCCTACAATGAGCAGTTCTTC.

V usage is TRBV21-1 and J usage is TRBJ2-2. TRBV21-1 is designated a pseudogene. The CDR3 has 12 amino acids. The CDR3 protein is CASRGPLGELFF. The CDR3 nucleotides read TGTGCCAGCAGAGGACCCTTGGGGGAGCTGTTTTTT.

The rearrangement links TRBV2 to TRBJ2-7; TRBD2 aligns across 7 bases. This CDR3 comprises 12 residues. Per the germline V gene, CDR1 is SNHLY and CDR2 is FYNNEI. With V trimmed by 6 bases and J by 6 bases, 5 bases remained unmatched. CDR3 sequence (DNA): TGTGCCAGCAGGAGAGTAGCGGGCGAGCAGTACTTC. This sequence encodes CASRRVAGEQYF.